Presented here are 25 T cell receptor beta chains from one specimen sequenced in a study of blood T cell repertoires in COVID-19. Sequencing used immunoSEQ multiplex PCR; TCRdb keeps in-frame clones, though not all of them. The sample has 210,000 or so clones, approximately 78% seen once. Sequences were obtained from peripheral blood. Source of these receptors: a woman at least 80 years old with acute or convalescent COVID-19.

The CDR3 sequence is CASSPGLAGNNGELFF. The CDR3 DNA reads as TGTGCCAGCAGTCCCGGACTAGCGGGAAATAACGGGGAGCTGTTTTTT. This chain joins TRBV28 and TRBJ2-2; 12 bases map to TRBD2. The J segment lost 7 bases and the V segment lost 5 bases, leaving 8 bases of the junction unmatched. Germline lookup yields CDR1 MDHEN and CDR2 SYDVKM. The CDR3 loop spans 16 amino acids.

V gene TRBV6-2 or TRBV6-3 combines with J gene TRBJ1-1, with D possibly being TRBD1 (5 bases). Trimming removed 6 bases at V and 11 bases at J, with 22 bases between. CDR3 size: 14 residues. Germline assignment: CDR1 MNHEY and CDR2 SVGEGT. DNA of the CDR3: TGTGCCAGCAGCCGGTACGGGCCCGAGGAGGGGGCTTTCTTT. Protein: CASSRYGPEEGAFF.

The chain recombines TRBV5-5 with TRBJ2-3; D unresolved. Trimming stripped 2 bases from V and 12 bases from J, with 10 bases between. The CDR3 has 11 amino acids. CDR1 is SGHKS, CDR2 YYEKEE, per germline (reference sequence). CDR3 amino acids: CASSLSTPQYF. The CDR3 bases are TGTGCCAGCAGCTTATCTACCCCCCAGTATTTT.

The rearrangement uses TRBV15 and TRBJ1-2; 9 nucleotides align to TRBD1. Losses at the gene ends were 3 bases for V and 3 bases for J; bases not matched to a gene: 2. The CDR3 contains 14 residues. Germline V gene data show CDR1 as LNHNV and CDR2 as YYDKDF (reference sequence). As DNA, the CDR3 is TGTGCCACCAGCAGGACAGGGGGGGACTATGGCTACACCTTC. It codes for CATSRTGGDYGYTF.

The chain carries TRBV28 and TRBJ1-5; D not certain. The germline gives CDR1 MDHEN, CDR2 SYDVKM. The CDR3 consists of 15 residues. V lost 2 bases and J 4 bases, leaving 12 bases between the germline ends. The CDR3 nucleotides are TGTGCCAGCAGTTTAGTCAGTGTATCAAATCAGCCCCAGCATTTT. Translated: CASSLVSVSNQPQHF. The full variable domain, rest sourced from reference TRBV28 and TRBJ1-5, is DVKVTQSSRYLVKRTGEKVFLECVQDMDHENMFWYRQDPGLGLRLIYFSYDVKMKEKGDIPEGYSVSREKKERFSLILESASTNQTSMYLCASSLVSVSNQPQHFGDGTRLSIL.

Of note for this clone: Other DNA sequences in this specimen translate into the identical CDR3. CDR3 region: CASSLAAGAYEQYF. The CDR3 bases are TGCGCCAGCAGCTTGGCAGCGGGAGCCTACGAGCAGTACTTC. This chain uses TRBV5-1 with TRBJ2-7; TRBD2 matches at 8 bases. This CDR3 has 14 amino acids. Germline loops: CDR1 SGHRS, CDR2 YFSETQ. The trim removed 0 bases at V and 2 bases at J, leaving 1 base unmatched.

The chain couples TRBV9 to TRBJ2-5; 11 nucleotides agree with TRBD1. Germline CDR1 SGDLS, CDR2 YYNGEE. V lost 4 bases and J lost 2; bases outside the gene matches: 1. There are 14 residues in the CDR3. The CDR3 sequence is CASSRDRGQETQYF. The CDR3 bases are TGTGCCAGCAGCCGGGACAGGGGGCAAGAGACCCAGTACTTC.

J is TRBJ2-5 and V is TRBV10-3; possible D gene TRBD2, 6 bases. The CDR3 has 18 amino acids. Germline values: CDR1 ENHRY, CDR2 SYGVKD. The germline V and J ends were trimmed by 4 bases and 3 bases, with 24 bases remaining between them. CDR3 nucleotide sequence: TGTGCCATCAGTGCCAACCCGGGACTCCCAGTTAATGAAGAGACCCAGTACTTC. Protein: CAISANPGLPVNEETQYF.

The chain is built from TRBV7-8 and TRBJ2-2; maybe TRBD2 (5 bases). The V gene's germline CDR1 is SGHVS and CDR2 FQNEAQ. This CDR3 has 16 amino acids. Trimming stripped 6 bases from V and 3 bases from J, with 17 bases between. The CDR3 reads CASRKARARDTGELFF. CDR3 bases: TGTGCCAGCAGAAAAGCGAGGGCTAGGGACACCGGGGAGCTGTTTTTT.

The chain combines TRBV30 with TRBJ2-7; 13 nucleotides agree with TRBD2. The trim removed 5 bases at V and 6 bases at J, leaving 7 bases unmatched. The V gene's germline CDR1 is GTSNPN and CDR2 SVGIG (reference sequence). This CDR3 region has 14 residues. CDR3 nucleotides: TGTGCCTGGGGGAGACTAGCGGGAGGATTCGAGCAGTACTTC. Amino acids: CAWGRLAGGFEQYF.

The chain couples TRBV6-5 to TRBJ2-5; 13 nucleotides match TRBD2. CDR3 length equals 14 residues. Trimming cost V 6 bases and J 5 bases; bases outside gene matches: 3. CDR1 MNHEY and CDR2 SVGAGI come from the germline V gene. CDR3 loop: CASSALAGGETQYF. CDR3 DNA sequence: TGTGCCAGCAGCGCACTAGCGGGGGGGGAGACCCAGTACTTC.

This clone has only one observation. The rearrangement links TRBV19 to TRBJ1-2; D is possibly TRBD1 (5 bases). Between the trimmed V and J ends, which lost 8 bases and 5 bases, there was a span of 18 bases. Germline CDR1 reads LNHDA; CDR2 reads SQIVND (reference sequence). The CDR3 is 14 amino acids. The CDR3, as DNA: TGTGCCAGTTGCGAGCGGGGGAAATCGTATGGCTACACCTTC. The encoded protein is CASCERGKSYGYTF.

The chain links TRBV11-3 to TRBJ2-3; D not resolved. Germline V CDR1 and CDR2: SGHNT, YENEEA. The CDR3 contains 14 residues. V gave up 0 bases and J gave up 6 bases, with 10 bases separating them. The CDR3, as DNA: TGTGCCAGCAGCTTAGATCCGAGCAGGGATACGCAGTATTTT. Its protein product is CASSLDPSRDTQYF.

The chain carries TRBV9 and TRBJ1-2; the match to TRBD1 covers 8 bases. J lost 9 bases, V lost 2 bases, and 9 bases had no gene match. The length of the CDR3 is 14 residues. Germline V CDR1 and CDR2: SGDLS, YYNGEE. The CDR3 DNA sequence: TGTGCCAGCAGCGTGAAGACAGGGGATCGAAGCTACACCTTC. Translating it yields CASSVKTGDRSYTF.

The rearrangement uses TRBV6-2 or TRBV6-3 and TRBJ2-5; D is uncertain. CDR3 size: 14 residues. Trimming left V 0 bases short and J 1 base short, with 6 bases between. Germline V lookup: CDR1 MNHEY, CDR2 SVGEGT. The CDR3 here is CASSYSSVQETQYF. As DNA, the CDR3 is TGTGCCAGCAGTTACTCCTCCGTCCAAGAGACCCAGTACTTC.

The chain recombines TRBV11-3 with TRBJ1-1; weak D call: TRBD1 (6 bases). Germline loops: CDR1 SGHNT, CDR2 YENEEA. Trimming left V 6 bases short and J 3 bases short, with 14 bases between. CDR3 length: 14 residues. CDR3 sequence reads: CASSLGAEDTEAFF. The CDR3 coding sequence is TGTGCCAGCAGTTTGGGGGCGGAGGACACTGAAGCTTTCTTT.

The chain carries TRBV7-2 and TRBJ1-1, with D perhaps TRBD1 (6 bases). V shed 2 bases and J shed 1 base, with 8 bases lying between them. The CDR3 loop spans 14 amino acids. The germline V gene encodes CDR1 SGHTA and CDR2 FQGNSA. The CDR3 coding sequence is TGTGCCAGCAGCTTAAACAGGGCGAACACTGAAGCTTTCTTT. This encodes CASSLNRANTEAFF.

The V gene is TRBV3-1 (or the pseudogene TRBV3-2), the J gene TRBJ1-4; TRBD1 aligns across 7 bases. This CDR3 is 20 amino acids long. Trimming cost V 4 bases and J 5 bases; bases outside gene matches: 22. Germline CDR1 LGHDT, CDR2 YNNKEL (reference sequence). The CDR3 sequence is CASSRVIEGRPGQRNEKLFF. CDR3 nucleotide sequence: TGTGCCAGCAGCCGAGTAATCGAAGGCCGCCCGGGACAGAGAAATGAAAAACTGTTTTTT.

The chain is built from TRBV5-1 and TRBJ2-4; the match to TRBD1 covers 10 bases. The CDR3 runs to 16 residues. The V gene's germline CDR1 is SGHRS and CDR2 YFSETQ. V was pared by 4 bases and J by 6 bases, with 10 bases of the junction left unmatched. The DNA of the CDR3 is TGCGCCAGCAGCCCCTACTCGGACAGGGGGAGAAACATTCAGTACTTC. It encodes CASSPYSDRGRNIQYF.

This clone was counted between two and nine times. This chain links TRBV4-1 with TRBJ2-5; 10 bases match TRBD2. Germline CDR1 MGHRA, CDR2 YSYEKL. This CDR3 is 18 amino acids long. Germline trimming cut 0 bases from V and 5 bases from J; bases unmatched to any gene: 12. This CDR3 is CASSQDIASGGWGETQYF. The CDR3 region has the DNA TGCGCCAGCAGCCAAGATATCGCTAGCGGGGGCTGGGGGGAGACCCAGTACTTC.

The chain has TRBV30 and TRBJ1-2, with D unclear. The CDR3 sequence is 13 residues long. Deletions cut 0 bases from V and 8 bases from J, with 13 bases between. Germline loops: CDR1 GTSNPN, CDR2 SVGIG (reference sequence). CDR3 DNA: TGTGCCTGGAGTGTAAGACTGCCGGGGGGCTACACCTTC. Its protein product is CAWSVRLPGGYTF.

This chain joins TRBV4-3 and TRBJ2-3; perhaps TRBD2 as D (7 bases). Germline V gene sequence: CDR1 LGHNA, CDR2 YSLEER. V was shortened by 4 bases and J by 6 bases, with 20 bases between the two germline ends. CDR3 length: 16 residues. CDR3 coding DNA: TGCGCCAGCAGCCGAGAGATCCGGGGGGCGGTGGATACGCAGTATTTT. Residues: CASSREIRGAVDTQYF.

V usage is TRBV4-3 and J usage is TRBJ1-2, with a tentative D call TRBD1 (6 bases). V lost 1 base, J lost 4 bases, and 13 bases lay in between. The CDR3 length is 15 residues. Looked up from germline, CDR1 is LGHNA and CDR2 is YSLEER. As DNA, the CDR3 is TGCGCCAGCAGCCAAGTGGAAGGGACAAGCTATGGCTACACCTTC. Protein product: CASSQVEGTSYGYTF.

The rearrangement joins TRBV27 to TRBJ2-7; D remains unclear. From germline, CDR1 is MNHEY and CDR2 SMNVEV (reference sequence). The CDR3 sequence is 12 residues long. The germline V and J ends were trimmed by 6 bases and 0 bases, with 6 bases remaining between them. CDR3 residues: CASRTSSYEQYF. As DNA, the CDR3 is TGTGCCAGCAGAACGAGCTCCTACGAGCAGTACTTC.

The rearrangement uses TRBV5-8 and TRBJ1-1; D is unresolved. The CDR3 length is 13 residues. Germline assignment: CDR1 SGHTS and CDR2 YDEGEE. V was clipped by 1 base and J by 6 bases, with 10 bases between them. The CDR3 loop reads CASSLLGSPEAFF. For the CDR3, the DNA is TGTGCCAGCAGCTTGCTCGGGTCCCCTGAAGCTTTCTTT.